These T cell receptor beta chains were read from a single sample in a study of identical twins. In TCRdb, the 5' RACE reads were re-called with MiXCR into one record per CDR3 protein. There are 650,000 to 800,000 distinct CDR3 sequences in the sample; less than 10% occur only once, and 0.98% lies in the top ten. The sample also formed part of further work on yellow fever vaccine responses in identical twins.

The sequenced material came from PBMCs. These receptors were collected from a woman aged 18-30 years in good health. Both conserved end residues are part of each CDR3. A D gene is named only where the DNA matches it firmly. Some rows mark clone size as missing; the rest say once, few, many or name a class of expanded clone.

size | J | D | V | CDR3 | DNA
NA | TRBJ2-7 | NA | TRBV15 | CATSRPWDEQYF | TGTGCCACCAGCAGACCGTGGGACGAGCAGTACTTC
few | TRBJ2-3 | TRBD2 | TRBV20-1 | CSARDLTSGRTDTQYF | TGCAGTGCTAGAGATCTGACTAGCGGACGCACAGATACGCAGTATTTT
NA | TRBJ1-1 | NA | TRBV7-2 | CASSLGVGRNTEAFF | TGTGCCAGCAGCTTAGGTGTGGGTCGCAACACTGAAGCTTTCTTT
few | TRBJ2-3 | TRBD1 | TRBV4-1 | CASSQIGGRGQGADTQYF | TGCGCCAGCAGCCAGATTGGGGGAAGAGGACAGGGGGCAGATACGCAGTATTTT
NA | TRBJ2-2 | NA | TRBV20-1 | CSAREVTAGYTGELFF | TGCAGTGCTAGAGAGGTTACAGCAGGGTACACCGGGGAGCTGTTTTTT
few | TRBJ2-1 | TRBD2 | TRBV29-1 | CSVEGGRGVNEQFF | TGCAGCGTTGAAGGCGGGAGAGGGGTTAATGAGCAGTTCTTC
few | TRBJ2-5 | NA | TRBV5-1 | CASSLDRSGTQYF | TGCGCCAGCAGCTTGGATAGGTCTGGGACCCAGTACTTC
NA | TRBJ2-7 | NA | TRBV5-1 | CASSPRDPRPYEQYF | TGCGCCAGCAGCCCGCGGGACCCACGACCCTACGAGCAGTACTTC
few | TRBJ2-7 | NA | TRBV3-1 | CASSQVGLEQYF | TGTGCCAGCAGCCAAGTTGGACTCGAGCAGTACTTC
many | TRBJ2-7 | NA | TRBV7-9 | CASRKTGRVYEQYF | TGTGCCAGCAGAAAAACAGGGAGAGTGTACGAGCAGTACTTC
few | TRBJ2-7 | TRBD2 | TRBV28 | CASGLAGAGEQYF | TGTGCCAGCGGCCTAGCGGGAGCCGGCGAGCAGTACTTC
NA | TRBJ2-7 | TRBD2 | TRBV20-1 | CSASRSGRPYEQYF | TGCAGTGCTAGTCGGAGCGGGAGACCCTACGAGCAGTACTTC
once | TRBJ2-3 | TRBD2 | TRBV7-2 | CASSLGALAGSTDTQYF | TGTGCCAGCAGCTTAGGGGCCCTAGCGGGAAGCACAGATACGCAGTATTTT
many | TRBJ2-2 | TRBD2 | TRBV29-1 | CSVDTSGSNTGELFF | TGCAGCGTTGACACTAGCGGGTCGAACACCGGGGAGCTGTTTTTT
few | TRBJ2-5 | NA | TRBV7-3 | CASSPIGGQETQYF | TGTGCCAGCAGCCCCATTGGGGGCCAAGAGACCCAGTACTTC
few | TRBJ1-2 | NA | TRBV5-1 | CASSLFVDNYGYTF | TGCGCCAGCAGCTTGTTTGTGGATAACTATGGCTACACCTTC
many | TRBJ2-7 | TRBD1 | TRBV28 | CASSRQGRNYEQYF | TGTGCCAGCAGTCGACAGGGTAGAAACTACGAGCAGTACTTC
few | TRBJ2-7 | TRBD2 | TRBV5-1 | CASAPGLAGPSSYEQYF | TGCGCCAGCGCTCCGGGACTAGCGGGTCCAAGCTCCTACGAGCAGTACTTC
many | TRBJ2-2 | TRBD2 | TRBV15 | CATCPSGRTGELFF | TGTGCCACCTGTCCTAGCGGGAGGACCGGGGAGCTGTTTTTT
few | TRBJ2-7 | NA | TRBV6-2/TRBV6-3 | CASSYVGPYEQYF | TGTGCCAGCAGTTACGTTGGTCCCTACGAGCAGTACTTC
NA | TRBJ2-1 | NA | TRBV12-3/TRBV12-4 | CASSFGDQRFF | TGTGCCAGCAGTTTCGGGGACCAACGGTTCTTC
few | TRBJ2-7 | NA | TRBV27 | CASSDRLSYEQYF | TGTGCCAGTTCGGACAGACTCTCCTACGAGCAGTACTTC
few | TRBJ2-1 | NA | TRBV20-1 | CSASYASINNEQFF | TGCAGTGCTAGTTATGCGAGTATAAACAATGAGCAGTTCTTC
many | TRBJ2-7 | NA | TRBV10-3 | CAITLSSPRGISYEQYF | TGTGCCATCACCCTCTCATCCCCAAGGGGGATCTCCTACGAGCAGTACTTC
many | TRBJ2-1 | NA | TRBV7-2 | CASRGSGHEQFF | TGTGCCAGCAGGGGTTCCGGACATGAGCAGTTCTTC
many | TRBJ2-2 | NA | TRBV29-1 | CSVEEGDGPTGELFF | TGCAGCGTTGAAGAAGGGGACGGGCCCACCGGGGAGCTGTTTTTT
few | TRBJ2-1 | TRBD2 | TRBV29-1 | CSVPGGYEQFF | TGCAGCGTCCCGGGAGGGTATGAGCAGTTCTTC
NA | TRBJ2-1 | NA | TRBV30 | CAWIQSYNEQFF | TGTGCCTGGATACAGTCCTACAATGAGCAGTTCTTC
few | TRBJ1-2 | NA | TRBV19 | CASRRAGGYTF | TGTGCCAGTAGGCGAGCGGGAGGCTACACCTTC
few | TRBJ1-5 | TRBD1 | TRBV28 | CASSYLDRDNYSNQPQHF | TGTGCCAGCAGTTACTTGGACAGGGACAATTATAGCAATCAGCCCCAGCATTTT
few | TRBJ2-7 | TRBD1 | TRBV5-6 | CASSPDRVWDEQYF | TGTGCCAGCAGCCCGGACAGGGTGTGGGACGAGCAGTACTTC
NA | TRBJ2-2 | NA | TRBV11-2 | CASSLINVFGELFF | TGTGCCAGCAGCTTAATAAACGTTTTCGGGGAGCTGTTTTTT
NA | TRBJ2-1 | TRBD2 | TRBV7-3 | CASSSPGTSIGGEQFF | TGTGCCAGCAGCTCACCCGGGACTAGTATAGGTGGTGAGCAGTTCTTC
NA | TRBJ1-4 | NA | TRBV7-2 | CASSSPLGAREKLFF | TGTGCCAGCAGCTCCCCCTTGGGGGCCAGGGAAAAACTGTTTTTT
many | TRBJ2-7 | TRBD1 | TRBV5-1 | CASSPRTGTNYEQYF | TGCGCCAGCAGCCCGCGGACAGGGACAAACTACGAGCAGTACTTC
NA | TRBJ2-3 | NA | TRBV24-1 | CATSDSTTTSTDTQYF | TGTGCCACCAGTGACTCGACAACCACCAGCACAGATACGCAGTATTTT
NA | TRBJ2-3 | TRBD2 | TRBV5-6 | CASSWGTSGRSDTQYF | TGTGCCAGCAGCTGGGGGACTAGCGGGAGGTCAGATACGCAGTATTTT
NA | TRBJ2-7 | NA | TRBV18 | CASSPHPTSYEQYF | TGTGCCAGCTCACCCCATCCGACTAGTTACGAGCAGTACTTC
NA | TRBJ2-1 | TRBD2 | TRBV29-1 | CRGKIGLAGSAGEQFF | TGCAGGGGGAAAATAGGACTAGCGGGATCTGCTGGTGAGCAGTTCTTC
NA | TRBJ2-5 | TRBD2 | TRBV11-2 | CASSLVTSGRKETQYF | TGTGCCAGCAGCTTAGTTACTAGCGGACGAAAAGAGACCCAGTACTTC
many | TRBJ1-2 | TRBD1 | TRBV12-3/TRBV12-4 | CASSQQGVDGYTF | TGTGCCAGCAGCCAACAGGGGGTCGATGGCTACACCTTC
many | TRBJ2-2 | NA | TRBV12-3/TRBV12-4 | CASNEGITGELFF | TGTGCCAGCAACGAGGGGATCACCGGGGAGCTGTTTTTT
NA | TRBJ2-7 | NA | TRBV20-1 | CSARQGLEQYF | TGCAGTGCTAGGCAGGGACTCGAGCAGTACTTC
NA | TRBJ2-2 | TRBD1 | TRBV10-3 | CASNEGTANTGELFF | TGTGCCAGCAACGAGGGGACAGCGAACACCGGGGAGCTGTTTTTT
few | TRBJ2-5 | TRBD2 | TRBV12-3/TRBV12-4 | CASIIGLAGGLETQYF | TGTGCCAGTATAATCGGACTAGCGGGGGGGCTAGAGACCCAGTACTTC
many | TRBJ2-7 | NA | TRBV10-3 | CAISERNYEQYF | TGTGCCATCAGTGAAAGAAATTACGAGCAGTACTTC
few | TRBJ2-7 | TRBD2 | TRBV20-1 | CSASTVTPGLSGYEQYF | TGCAGTGCTTCTACGGTTACGCCGGGACTATCGGGTTACGAGCAGTACTTC
few | TRBJ1-6 | NA | TRBV7-2 | CASSLVQSNSPLHF | TGTGCCAGCAGCTTAGTCCAGTCTAATTCACCCCTCCACTTT
few | TRBJ2-5 | NA | TRBV28 | CASSLYSGSQETQYF | TGTGCCAGCAGTTTATATTCCGGGAGCCAAGAGACCCAGTACTTC
many | TRBJ2-7 | NA | TRBV12-3/TRBV12-4 | CASSLFGLSYEQYF | TGTGCCAGCAGTTTATTCGGGCTTAGCTACGAGCAGTACTTC
many | TRBJ2-5 | TRBD1 | TRBV9 | CASSPWTGGETQYF | TGTGCCAGCAGCCCCTGGACAGGGGGCGAGACCCAGTACTTC
many | TRBJ1-1 | NA | TRBV12-3/TRBV12-4 | CASSHATEAFF | TGTGCCAGCAGCCACGCCACTGAAGCTTTCTTT
NA | TRBJ2-5 | NA | TRBV20-1 | CSASRQGSETQYF | TGCAGTGCTAGCCGGCAGGGGTCAGAGACCCAGTACTTC
few | TRBJ2-3 | NA | TRBV7-2 | CASSFPNTDTQYF | TGTGCCAGCAGCTTCCCTAACACAGATACGCAGTATTTT
few | TRBJ1-5 | NA | TRBV3-1 | CASSAGFSNQPQHF | TGTGCCAGCAGCGCAGGGTTTAGCAATCAGCCCCAGCATTTT